The 16 T cell receptor beta chains below come from one sample, sequenced in a study of blood T cell repertoires in COVID-19. TCRdb's copy holds only in-frame clones and misses some; the assay was immunoSEQ multiplex PCR. The sample yields some 140,000 clones, roughly 82% seen once. Sequenced input: peripheral blood. The source is a man older than 75 with acute or convalescent COVID-19.

The chain links TRBV6-5 to TRBJ2-7, with 9 bases that match TRBD1. Germline trimming cut 7 bases from V and 7 bases from J; bases unmatched to any gene: 8. The CDR3 has 13 amino acids. Germline V gene data show CDR1 as MNHEY and CDR2 as SVGAGI. CDR3 DNA: TGTGCCAGCACGAGGGACAGGGCGAGAGAGCAGTACTTC. Protein sequence: CASTRDRAREQYF.

This rearrangement joins TRBV5-4 to TRBJ1-2; D not resolved. Germline V gene sequence: CDR1 SGHNT, CDR2 YYREEE (reference sequence). Trimming cost V 3 bases and J 4 bases, with 7 bases left between them. This CDR3 comprises 12 residues. This CDR3 reads CASSSTVYGYTF. In DNA form, the CDR3 reads TGTGCCAGCAGCTCAACTGTCTATGGCTACACCTTC. The complete variable domain, with remaining parts taken from reference TRBV5-4 and TRBJ1-2, reads ETGVTQSPTHLIKTRGQQVTLRCSSQSGHNTVSWYQQALGQGPQFIFQYYREEENGRGNFPPRFSGLQFPNYSSELNVNALELDDSALYLCASSSTVYGYTFGSGTRLTVV.

V is TRBV5-3 and J is TRBJ1-3; D perhaps matches TRBD1 (5 bases). TRBV5-3 is given ORF status, its function remaining uncertain. V lost 4 bases and J lost 0, with 17 bases in between. The CDR3 is 17 amino acids. The CDR3 nucleotides are TGTGCCAGAAGCCCCCGGACCAGGGTGGACTCTGGAAACACCATATATTTT. As protein: CARSPRTRVDSGNTIYF.

This rearrangement joins TRBV5-1 to TRBJ1-1; TRBD1 aligns across 9 bases. Germline V CDR1 and CDR2: SGHRS, YFSETQ. The CDR3 runs to 17 residues. After removal of 2 bases from V and 3 bases from J, the junction contained 11 bases not matched to a gene. The CDR3 protein is CASSFGTGFSLDTEAFF. The CDR3 nucleotides read TGCGCCAGCAGCTTCGGGACAGGGTTTTCGCTGGACACTGAAGCTTTCTTT.

The chain joins TRBV29-1 to TRBJ2-7, with 11 nucleotides matching TRBD1. The J segment lost 4 bases and the V segment lost 6 bases, leaving 8 bases of the junction unmatched. CDR1 and CDR2 from the germline V gene are SQVTM and ANQGSEA. The CDR3 has 14 amino acids. The CDR3 loop reads CSVRDRGVEYEQYF. DNA of the CDR3: TGCAGCGTCCGGGACAGGGGGGTCGAGTACGAGCAGTACTTC.

The J gene is TRBJ2-6, the V gene TRBV6-5, with D possibly TRBD2 on 5 matching bases. CDR3 length: 16 residues. The V end lost 0 bases, the J end lost 0 bases, and 6 bases lay between the germline ends. Looked up from germline, CDR1 is MNHEY and CDR2 is SVGAGI. The CDR3 reads CASSYSGISGANVLTF. In nucleotides, the CDR3 is TGTGCCAGCAGTTACTCCGGGATCTCTGGGGCCAACGTCCTGACTTTC.

The chain uses TRBV7-9 and TRBJ2-5; maybe TRBD1 (5 bases). Trimming left V 5 bases short and J 1 base short, with 8 bases between. The CDR3 totals 13 residues. The germline gives CDR1 SEHNR, CDR2 FQNEAQ (reference sequence). The CDR3 nucleotides read TGTGCCAGCAGCCCCGACAGCCAAGAGACCCAGTACTTC. This encodes CASSPDSQETQYF.

The table lists this clone with a count of one. The rearrangement joins TRBV15 to TRBJ2-5; D not certain. The ends were cut back, 2 bases at V and 2 bases at J, with 9 bases in the middle. Germline V gives CDR1 LNHNV, CDR2 YYDKDF (reference sequence). The CDR3 covers 14 residues. The CDR3 spells CATSRSPQQETQYF. The CDR3, as DNA: TGTGCCACCAGCAGATCCCCCCAACAAGAGACCCAGTACTTC.

The rearrangement uses TRBV24-1 and TRBJ1-2, with 9 positions matching TRBD1. Germline assignment: CDR1 KGHDR and CDR2 SFDVKD. V was clipped by 5 bases and J by 2 bases; unmatched bases: 11. This CDR3 contains 17 residues. CDR3 DNA: TGTGCCACCAGTGCAAACAGGGGGCCCCTTTCGAACTATGGCTACACCTTC. It codes for CATSANRGPLSNYGYTF.

The chain uses TRBV7-8 and TRBJ2-2; D not resolved. V dropped 0 bases and J dropped 6 bases, with 5 bases sitting between them. The CDR3 has 13 amino acids. CDR1 SGHVS and CDR2 FQNEAQ come from the germline V gene. Here the CDR3 reads CASSLASSGELFF. In nucleotides, the CDR3 is TGTGCCAGCAGCTTAGCTAGCTCCGGGGAGCTGTTTTTT.

In its sample, this clone was seen a few times. The chain is built from TRBV19 and TRBJ1-5, with 10 bases matching TRBD1. The CDR3 has 15 residues. Losses at the gene ends were 5 bases for V and 7 bases for J; bases not matched to a gene: 8. Germline V lookup: CDR1 LNHDA, CDR2 SQIVND (reference sequence). CDR3 sequence reads: CASSAGTGVGQPQHF. DNA for the CDR3: TGTGCCAGTAGTGCAGGGACAGGGGTTGGGCAGCCCCAGCATTTT. Full variable domain (missing parts from reference TRBV19 and TRBJ1-5): DGGITQSPKYLFRKEGQNVTLSCEQNLNHDAMYWYRQDPGQGLRLIYYSQIVNDFQKGDIAEGYSVSREKKESFPLTVTSAQKNPTAFYLCASSAGTGVGQPQHFGDGTRLSIL.

This clone was found once. The CDR3: CASSPTRGSEAFF. The CDR3 coding sequence is TGTGCCAGCAGCCCAACGCGGGGCTCTGAAGCTTTCTTT. The chain employs TRBV14 and TRBJ1-1, with D perhaps TRBD1 (5 bases). Per germline, CDR1 SGHDN and CDR2 FVKESK. Trimming shortened V by 4 bases and J by 6 bases, and 12 bases separated the two germline ends. This CDR3 contains 13 residues.

This rearrangement joins TRBV11-2 to TRBJ2-7; TRBD2 might be the D (7 bases). This CDR3 region has 15 residues. CDR1 and CDR2 (germline): SGHAT, FQNNGV. With 1 base removed from V and 8 bases from J, the gap between germline ends came to 18 bases. CDR3 region: CASSLVGGQAAQQYF. As DNA, the CDR3 is TGTGCCAGCAGCTTAGTGGGGGGGCAGGCAGCACAGCAGTACTTC.

The V gene is TRBV7-2, the J gene TRBJ1-3, with D uncertain. Germline-derived CDR1 and CDR2 are SGHTA and FQGNSA. The CDR3 consists of 15 residues. Trimming removed 2 bases from V and 0 bases from J, with 8 bases in between. The CDR3 nucleotides are TGTGCCAGCAGCTTACTCGGGTTCTCTGGAAACACCATATATTTT. This codes for CASSLLGFSGNTIYF.

This clone was seen more than once but under ten times. V and J are TRBV2 and TRBJ2-3, with TRBD2 as a possible D gene (5 bases). V was cut by 7 bases and J by 5 bases, with 19 bases left in between. CDR3 size: 15 residues. The germline V gene has CDR1 SNHLY and CDR2 FYNNEI. The CDR3 here is CASTAQSFSGDTQYF. The CDR3 DNA sequence: TGTGCCAGCACGGCCCAGAGCTTCAGCGGAGATACGCAGTATTTT.

This chain links TRBV7-2 with TRBJ1-1; the D is unclear. The CDR3 sequence is 15 residues long. V lost 4 bases and J lost 6, with 18 bases in between. Germline-derived CDR1 and CDR2 are SGHTA and FQGNSA. CDR3 nucleotides: TGTGCCAGCAGCTCAACTGGAAGTATCGGGGCTGAAGCTTTCTTT. Its translation: CASSSTGSIGAEAFF. Based on the CDR3 plus reference TRBV7-2 and TRBJ1-1, the full variable domain is GAGVSQSPSNKVTEKGKDVELRCDPISGHTALYWYRQSLGQGLEFLIYFQGNSAPDKSGLPSDRFSAERTGGSVSTLTIQRTQQEDSAVYLCASSSTGSIGAEAFFGQGTRLTVV.